These 17 T cell receptor beta chains were all obtained from the same sample, sequenced in a study of response to subunit inactivated influenza vaccine. From the RT-PCR reads, TCRdb called clonotypes with MiXCR, one entry per CDR3 protein. This table holds some 500,000 distinct CDR3 sequences, approximately 17% found once. Sequenced material: CD4+ T cells sorted from PBMCs, taken less than 30 months after vaccination. The receptors derive from a man aged 45 to 70 who received an inactivated influenza vaccine.

This clonotype came up a few times. DNA for the CDR3: TGTGCCAGCAGAACGGGACAGAGGGTAACGTACGAGCAGTACTTC. It encodes CASRTGQRVTYEQYF. The chain links TRBV28 to TRBJ2-7; 7 nucleotides align to TRBD1. CDR1 and CDR2 (germline): MDHEN, SYDVKM. Trimming cost V 6 bases and J 4 bases; bases outside gene matches: 12. The CDR3 contains 15 residues.

This clonotype was seen only a few times. V usage is TRBV3-1 and J usage is TRBJ2-7, with 8 positions matching TRBD1. The CDR3 extends over 16 amino acids. The V segment lost 1 base and the J segment 6 bases; nucleotides outside the gene matches: 11. Germline CDR1 reads LGHDT; CDR2 reads YNNKEL (reference sequence). The DNA for the CDR3 is TGTGCCAGCAGCCAAGCTCTACGGACAGGGTCGGGCGAGCAGTACTTC. This gives the protein CASSQALRTGSGEQYF.

Many counts were recorded for this clonotype. The V gene is TRBV20-1, the J gene TRBJ2-4; D gene unclear. V dropped 5 bases and J dropped 1 base, with 18 bases sitting between them. The germline gives CDR1 DFQATT, CDR2 SNEGSKA (reference sequence). The CDR3 runs 16 residues. The CDR3 loop reads CSASRLDPSAKNIQYF. DNA for the CDR3: TGCAGTGCTTCTAGACTGGATCCCAGCGCCAAAAACATTCAGTACTTC.

This clonotype was detected ten times or more. V usage is TRBV5-1 and J usage is TRBJ1-3; D may be TRBD1 (5 bases). Germline lookup yields CDR1 SGHRS and CDR2 YFSETQ. The CDR3 covers 17 residues. Between the trimmed V and J ends, which lost 3 bases and 0 bases, there was a span of 16 bases. The CDR3 spells CASSSTGVTHSGNTIYF. In DNA, the CDR3 is TGCGCCAGCAGCTCCACAGGAGTTACCCACTCTGGAAACACCATATATTTT. The full variable domain, rest sourced from reference TRBV5-1 and TRBJ1-3, is KAGVTQTPRYLIKTRGQQVTLSCSPISGHRSVSWYQQTPGQGLQFLFEYFSETQRNKGNFPGRFSGRQFSNSRSEMNVSTLELGDSALYLCASSSTGVTHSGNTIYFGEGSWLTVV.

This clonotype occurred many times. The chain couples TRBV7-9 to TRBJ2-7, with D unresolved. The CDR3 consists of 13 residues. The V end lost 1 base, the J end lost 2 bases, and 6 bases lay between the germline ends. Germline V gives CDR1 SEHNR, CDR2 FQNEAQ (reference sequence). The CDR3, as DNA: TGTGCCAGCAGCTTAGGTGTCCCCTACGAGCAGTACTTC. It translates to CASSLGVPYEQYF. Full variable domain (missing parts from reference TRBV7-9 and TRBJ2-7): DTGVSQNPRHKITKRGQNVTFRCDPISEHNRLYWYRQTLGQGPEFLTYFQNEAQLEKSRLLSDRFSAERPKGSFSTLEIQRTEQGDSAMYLCASSLGVPYEQYFGPGTRLTVT.

The chain has TRBV9 and TRBJ1-4; possible D gene TRBD1, 5 bases. Looked up from germline, CDR1 is SGDLS and CDR2 is YYNGEE. V was shortened by 3 bases and J by 8 bases, with 14 bases between the two germline ends. This CDR3 spans 14 amino acids. CDR3 DNA sequence: TGTGCCAGCAGCGCGCCAGGGAGAGGCGAAAAACTGTTTTTT. Translation gives CASSAPGRGEKLFF.

This sequence joins TRBV6-5 and TRBJ1-2, with D maybe TRBD1 (6 bases). Germline V gene sequence: CDR1 MNHEY, CDR2 SVGAGI. The length of the CDR3 is 15 residues. The V end was cut by 2 bases, the J end by 2 bases, with 12 bases between. The DNA for the CDR3 is TGTGCCAGCAGTTACGAACCAGACAGGAACTATGGCTACACCTTC. It translates to CASSYEPDRNYGYTF.

V gene TRBV6-2 or TRBV6-3 combines with J gene TRBJ2-7; D gene uncertain. The germline V and J ends were trimmed by 5 bases and 5 bases, with 16 bases remaining between them. The CDR3 is 14 amino acids. Germline V gene sequence: CDR1 MNHEY, CDR2 SVGEGT. The CDR3 spells CASSDPFRKNEQYF. For the CDR3, the DNA is TGTGCCAGCAGTGACCCCTTTCGGAAAAACGAGCAGTACTTC.

J is TRBJ1-3 and V is TRBV6-1; D is uncertain. CDR3 length: 15 residues. Germline CDR1 is MNHNS and CDR2 is SASEGT. V was clipped by 7 bases and J by 2 bases, with 15 bases between them. The CDR3 loop reads CASTSRTLAGNTIYF. DNA of the CDR3: TGTGCCAGCACCTCCAGGACCCTCGCTGGAAACACCATATATTTT.

Many counts were recorded for this clonotype. This chain joins TRBV6-5 and TRBJ2-7; no definite D call. The germline V gene encodes CDR1 MNHEY and CDR2 SVGAGI. CDR3 length: 15 residues. V shed 0 bases and J shed 0 bases, with 9 bases lying between them. The CDR3 bases are TGTGCCAGCAGTTACTCGCTTGATTACTCCTACGAGCAGTACTTC. It translates to CASSYSLDYSYEQYF.

The V call is TRBV4-2, the J call TRBJ2-3; 13 bases match TRBD2. The CDR3 covers 18 residues. Germline CDR1 and CDR2: LGHNA and YNFKEQ. The V segment lost 1 base and the J segment 2 bases; nucleotides outside the gene matches: 6. As DNA, the CDR3 is TGTGCCAGCAGCCAAGGGACTAGCGGGGGTCTCGCCACAGATACGCAGTATTTT. It is translated as CASSQGTSGGLATDTQYF.

This clonotype was recorded a few times. V gene TRBV12-3 or TRBV12-4 combines with J gene TRBJ1-1; maybe TRBD1 (6 bases). The CDR3 is made up of 13 amino acids. Between the trimmed V and J ends, which lost 8 bases and 3 bases, there was a span of 13 bases. The CDR3 protein is CASCGGAYTEAFF. The CDR3 DNA reads as TGTGCCAGCTGTGGGGGCGCATACACTGAAGCTTTCTTT.

In its sample, this clonotype was seen many times. The chain employs TRBV4-1 and TRBJ1-6; D remains unclear. This CDR3 region has 15 residues. With 0 bases removed from V and 7 bases from J, the gap between germline ends came to 10 bases. Germline CDR1 is MGHRA and CDR2 is YSYEKL. CDR3 bases: TGCGCCAGCAGCCAAGAGGTTCTTCCAAATTCACCCCTCCACTTT. Its protein product is CASSQEVLPNSPLHF.

V usage is TRBV5-5 and J usage is TRBJ2-7, with 8 bases matching TRBD2. The ends lost 4 bases at V and 6 bases at J; junction bases unmatched: 6. Germline V gives CDR1 SGHKS, CDR2 YYEKEE (reference sequence). This CDR3 has 13 residues. This CDR3 is CASSRGLAREQYF. As DNA, the CDR3 is TGTGCCAGCAGCAGAGGACTAGCCCGCGAGCAGTACTTC.

This clonotype was observed a few times. The chain carries TRBV18 and TRBJ2-1; no reliable D call. CDR3 length: 15 amino acids. Looked up from germline, CDR1 is KGHSH and CDR2 is LQKENI. The V end was cut by 8 bases, the J end by 4 bases, with 18 bases between. The CDR3 protein is CASRPRRMSYNEQFF. The CDR3 nucleotides are TGTGCCAGCCGCCCTCGGCGGATGAGTTACAATGAGCAGTTCTTC.

This clonotype was detected only once. The chain recombines TRBV6-2 or TRBV6-3 with TRBJ1-5; D unresolved. The germline V gene has CDR1 MNHEY and CDR2 SVGEGT. This CDR3 is built from 14 residues. The ends were cut back, 0 bases at V and 3 bases at J, with 6 bases in the middle. CDR3 sequence (DNA): TGTGCCAGCAGTTACTCAGATCCCAATCAGCCCCAGCATTTT. Amino acids: CASSYSDPNQPQHF.

This clonotype turned up a few times. The chain is built from TRBV7-2 and TRBJ2-1, with a weak D call TRBD1 (5 bases). Germline-derived CDR1 and CDR2 are SGHTA and FQGNSA. V gave up 5 bases and J gave up 3 bases, with 14 bases separating them. CDR3 length: 15 residues. CDR3 in DNA: TGTGCCAGCAGCGACCCTCAGGGATTCTACAATGAGCAGTTCTTC. Translation gives CASSDPQGFYNEQFF.